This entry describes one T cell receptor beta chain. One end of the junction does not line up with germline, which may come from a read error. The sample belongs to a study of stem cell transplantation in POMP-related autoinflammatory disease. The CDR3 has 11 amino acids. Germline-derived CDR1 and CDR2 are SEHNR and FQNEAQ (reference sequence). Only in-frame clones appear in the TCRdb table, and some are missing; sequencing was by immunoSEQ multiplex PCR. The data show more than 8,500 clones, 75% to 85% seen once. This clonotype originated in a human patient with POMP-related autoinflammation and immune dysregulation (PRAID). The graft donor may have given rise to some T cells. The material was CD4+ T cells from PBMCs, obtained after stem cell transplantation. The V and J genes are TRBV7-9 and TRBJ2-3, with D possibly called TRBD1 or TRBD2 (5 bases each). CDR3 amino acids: CASSLRSSRDF. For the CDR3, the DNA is TGTGCCAGCAGCTTAAGGTCTAGCCGGGACTTT.